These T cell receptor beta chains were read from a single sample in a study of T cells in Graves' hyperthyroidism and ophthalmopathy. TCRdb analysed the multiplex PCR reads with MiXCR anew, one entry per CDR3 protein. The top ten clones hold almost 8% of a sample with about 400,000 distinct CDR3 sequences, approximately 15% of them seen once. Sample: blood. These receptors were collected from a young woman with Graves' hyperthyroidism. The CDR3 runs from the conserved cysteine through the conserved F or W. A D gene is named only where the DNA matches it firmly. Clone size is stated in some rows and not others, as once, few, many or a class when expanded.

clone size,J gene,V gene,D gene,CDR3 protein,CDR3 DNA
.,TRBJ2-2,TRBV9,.,CASSPSGPGELFF,TGTGCCAGCAGCCCCTCGGGGCCCGGGGAGCTGTTTTTT
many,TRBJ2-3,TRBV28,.,CASSLWISGSTDTQYF,TGTGCCAGCAGTTTATGGATTTCGGGGAGCACAGATACGCAGTATTTT
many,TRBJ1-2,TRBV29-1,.,CSVGTGGYTF,TGCAGCGTGGGGACCGGCGGCTACACCTTC
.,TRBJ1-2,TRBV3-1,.,CASSPRGQGRRYGYTF,TGTGCCAGCAGCCCAAGAGGCCAGGGAAGAAGGTATGGCTACACCTTC
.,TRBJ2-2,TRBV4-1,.,CASSPLGPAGELFF,TGCGCCAGCAGCCCCCTGGGACCGGCCGGGGAGCTGTTTTTT
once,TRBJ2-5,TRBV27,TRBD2,CASSPGGLVGLQETQYF,TGTGCCAGCAGTCCGGGGGGACTAGTGGGCCTCCAAGAGACCCAGTACTTC
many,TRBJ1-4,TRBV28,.,CASSPTGTKYEKLFF,TGTGCCAGCAGTCCGACCGGGACGAAGTATGAAAAACTGTTTTTT
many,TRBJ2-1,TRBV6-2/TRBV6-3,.,CASMGSTSYNEQFF,TGTGCCAGCATGGGCAGTACCTCCTACAATGAGCAGTTCTTC
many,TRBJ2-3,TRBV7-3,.,CASSKDPGAPQYF,TGTGCCAGCAGCAAAGACCCGGGCGCGCCGCAGTATTTT
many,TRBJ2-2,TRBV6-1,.,CASSSITGELFF,TGTGCCAGCAGTTCAATCACCGGGGAGCTGTTTTTT
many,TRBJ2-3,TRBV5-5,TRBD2,CASSLGLAGGGTDTQYF,TGTGCCAGCAGCTTGGGACTAGCGGGGGGCGGCACAGATACGCAGTATTTT
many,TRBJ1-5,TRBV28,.,CATNLGNSNQPQHF,TGTGCCACCAATCTCGGCAATAGCAATCAGCCCCAGCATTTT
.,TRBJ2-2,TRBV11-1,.,CASSLAGVPGELFF,TGTGCCAGCAGCTTAGCGGGAGTCCCCGGGGAGCTGTTTTTT
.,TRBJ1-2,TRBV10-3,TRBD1,CAIRNTGTGSYGYTF,TGTGCCATCAGAAACACCGGGACAGGGTCGTATGGCTACACCTTC
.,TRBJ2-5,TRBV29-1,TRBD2,CSVGFLAGGRETQYF,TGCAGCGTGGGGTTTTTAGCGGGAGGGAGGGAGACCCAGTACTTC
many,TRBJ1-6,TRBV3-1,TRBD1,CASSPGQGGNSPLHF,TGTGCCAGCAGCCCAGGACAGGGAGGGAATTCACCCCTCCACTTT
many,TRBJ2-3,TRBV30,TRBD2,CAWSVPGTRLTDTQYF,TGTGCCTGGAGTGTACCCGGGACTAGACTCACAGATACGCAGTATTTT
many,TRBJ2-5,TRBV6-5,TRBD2,CASSYVLAGEETQYF,TGTGCCAGCAGTTACGTACTAGCGGGGGAAGAGACCCAGTACTTC
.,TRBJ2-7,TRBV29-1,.,CSVEDGPTYEQYF,TGCAGCGTTGAGGACGGCCCGACCTACGAGCAGTACTTC
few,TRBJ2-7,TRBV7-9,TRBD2,CASAPRTRFWEQYF,TGTGCCAGCGCTCCGAGGACTAGGTTTTGGGAGCAGTACTTC
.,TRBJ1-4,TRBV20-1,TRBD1,CSARQGAQNEKLFF,TGCAGTGCTAGACAGGGGGCCCAAAATGAAAAACTGTTTTTT
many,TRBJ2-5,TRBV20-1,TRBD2,CSANSGTSGAVGETQYF,TGCAGTGCTAACTCCGGGACTAGCGGGGCAGTGGGAGAGACCCAGTACTTC
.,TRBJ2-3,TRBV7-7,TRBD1,CASSVGTGASTDTQYF,TGTGCTAGCAGCGTCGGGACAGGAGCTTCCACAGATACGCAGTATTTT
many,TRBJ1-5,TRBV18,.,CASSPITDNQPQHF,TGTGCCAGCTCACCAATAACAGATAATCAGCCCCAGCATTTT
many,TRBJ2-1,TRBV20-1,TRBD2,CSASSGGLNEQFF,TGCAGTGCCTCTAGCGGGGGGCTCAATGAGCAGTTCTTC
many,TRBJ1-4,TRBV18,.,CASSPGATNEKLFF,TGTGCCAGCAGTCCGGGCGCAACTAATGAAAAACTGTTTTTT
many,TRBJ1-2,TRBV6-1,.,CASSGRFYGYTF,TGTGCCAGTTCGGGACGGTTCTATGGCTACACCTTC
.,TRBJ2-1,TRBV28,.,CASSSSGWSYNEQFF,TGTGCCAGCAGTTCATCAGGGTGGTCCTACAATGAGCAGTTCTTC
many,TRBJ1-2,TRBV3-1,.,CASSQEGGNYGYTF,TGTGCCAGCAGCCAAGAGGGGGGGAACTATGGCTACACCTTC
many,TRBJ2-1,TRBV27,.,CASSRGNNEQFF,TGTGCCAGCAGTAGGGGGAACAATGAGCAGTTCTTC
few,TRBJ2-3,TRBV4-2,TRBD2,CASSPQTSGGGADTQYF,TGTGCCAGCAGCCCGCAGACTAGCGGGGGCGGGGCAGATACGCAGTATTTT
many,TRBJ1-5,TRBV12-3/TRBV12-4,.,CASSEGGVNQPQHF,TGTGCCAGCAGTGAAGGGGGAGTTAATCAGCCCCAGCATTTT
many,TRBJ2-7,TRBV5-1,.,CASSPRRGAGYEQYF,TGCGCCAGCAGCCCGCGAAGGGGAGCGGGTTACGAGCAGTACTTC
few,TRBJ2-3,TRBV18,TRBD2,CASSPLNSGGPSTDTQYF,TGTGCCAGCTCACCTCTGAATAGCGGGGGGCCAAGCACAGATACGCAGTATTTT
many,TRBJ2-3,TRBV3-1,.,CASSQVGAGDTQYF,TGTGCCAGCAGCCAAGTAGGAGCGGGAGATACGCAGTATTTT
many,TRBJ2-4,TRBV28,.,CASTTPRPRTKNIQYF,TGTGCCAGCACCACCCCCCGCCCCCGGACCAAAAACATTCAGTACTTC
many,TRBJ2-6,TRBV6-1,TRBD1,CASSLGQGSGANVLTF,TGTGCCAGCTCCTTGGGACAGGGGTCTGGGGCCAACGTCCTGACTTTC
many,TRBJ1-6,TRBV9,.,CASSPRSQGSPLHF,TGTGCCAGCAGCCCCCGAAGCCAAGGTTCACCCCTCCACTTT
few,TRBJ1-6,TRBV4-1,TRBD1,CASTTNLGQSNSPLHF,TGCGCCAGCACCACTAATCTGGGACAGAGTAATTCACCCCTCCACTTT
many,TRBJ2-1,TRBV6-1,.,CASMTGLNEQFF,TGTGCCAGCATGACAGGCCTCAATGAGCAGTTCTTC
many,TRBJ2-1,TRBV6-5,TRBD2,CASSYLASGNNEQFF,TGTGCCAGCAGTTACTTGGCTAGCGGGAACAATGAGCAGTTCTTC
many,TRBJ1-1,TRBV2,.,CASSGQVNTEAFF,TGTGCCAGCAGTGGTCAGGTGAACACTGAAGCTTTCTTT
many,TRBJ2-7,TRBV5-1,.,CASSFPRGNEQYF,TGCGCCAGCAGCTTTCCTAGGGGAAACGAGCAGTACTTC
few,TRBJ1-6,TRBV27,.,CASSFGSLWEGSPLHF,TGTGCCAGCAGCTTCGGGTCACTCTGGGAAGGTTCACCCCTCCACTTT
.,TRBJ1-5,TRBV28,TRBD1,CASSSEGQVGDMVNQPQHF,TGTGCCAGCAGTTCGGAAGGACAGGTCGGGGATATGGTCAATCAGCCCCAGCATTTT
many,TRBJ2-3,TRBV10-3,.,CAIRVSDTQYF,TGTGCCATCAGAGTTTCAGATACGCAGTATTTT
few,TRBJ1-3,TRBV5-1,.,CASSWGQSGNTIYF,TGCGCCAGCAGCTGGGGCCAGTCTGGAAACACCATATATTTT
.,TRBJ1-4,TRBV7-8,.,CASSLRVTTNEKLFF,TGTGCCAGCAGCCTACGGGTTACAACTAATGAAAAACTGTTTTTT
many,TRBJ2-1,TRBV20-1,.,CSARLSSYNEQFF,TGCAGCGCCCGGTTGAGCTCCTACAATGAGCAGTTCTTC
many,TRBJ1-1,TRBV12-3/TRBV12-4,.,CASSFDTPNTEAFF,TGTGCCAGCAGTTTCGACACCCCGAACACTGAAGCTTTCTTT
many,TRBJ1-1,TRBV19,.,CASSTQNTEAFF,TGTGCCAGTAGTACCCAGAACACTGAAGCTTTCTTT
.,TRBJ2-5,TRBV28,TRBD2,CASSRPQLAGGETQYF,TGTGCCAGCAGCCGGCCTCAACTAGCGGGGGGAGAGACCCAGTACTTC
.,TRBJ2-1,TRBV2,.,CASLIEVGGSYNEQFF,TGTGCCAGTTTAATCGAGGTGGGGGGCTCCTACAATGAGCAGTTCTTC
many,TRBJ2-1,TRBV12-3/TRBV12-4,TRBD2,CASRSGREGYNEQFF,TGTGCCAGCAGGTCCGGGAGGGAAGGCTACAATGAGCAGTTCTTC
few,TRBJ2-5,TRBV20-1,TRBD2,CSAPAGGPRETQYF,TGCAGTGCTCCAGCGGGGGGGCCCCGAGAGACCCAGTACTTC
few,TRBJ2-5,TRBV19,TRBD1,CASSINRQGVGTQYF,TGTGCCAGTAGTATCAATCGACAGGGGGTAGGGACCCAGTACTTC
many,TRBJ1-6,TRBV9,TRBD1,CASSGTGASPLHF,TGTGCCAGCAGCGGGACAGGGGCCTCACCCCTCCACTTT
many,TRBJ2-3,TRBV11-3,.,CASSLGGGGRTADTQYF,TGTGCCAGCAGCTTAGGGGGAGGGGGGCGCACGGCAGATACGCAGTATTTT
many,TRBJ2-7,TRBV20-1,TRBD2,CSAREGGSLYEQYF,TGCAGTGCTAGAGAGGGCGGGAGCTTATACGAGCAGTACTTC
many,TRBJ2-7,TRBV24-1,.,CATAPGPTSRYEQYF,TGTGCCACCGCCCCGGGACCCACATCCCGATACGAGCAGTACTTC